The following is a T cell receptor (beta chain) sequence with its context. It has no known antigen specificity. Per-base qualities were not stored, and no clone one base away is much larger. This record belongs to a study of control samples from healthy donors and cancer patients (dated by TCRdb to 2018 to 2020). The germline V gene specifies MNHEY as CDR1 and SVGEGT as CDR2. The CDR3 runs 13 amino acids, cysteine and phenylalanine included. Only the CDR3 part of the read is kept: 39 bases, read in frame from the first base. V is shortened by 4 bases, J by 6 bases, and the region joining them spans 11 bases. The library was generated by the immunoSEQ multiplex PCR assay. In its TCRdb copy, this immuneACCESS table keeps in-frame sequences only and misses some clones. Where compared with another copy, unresolved V genes explain less than half of these, and the others have no known cause. The sample has about 410,000 clones on record, approximately 92% of them singletons. The ten top clones hold roughly 6.4% of the sample.

This receptor chain uses TRBV6-2 or TRBV6-3 and TRBJ2-3, with no reliable assignment of the D segment. The sample consisted of PBMCs. The origin of this receptor is a middle-aged man with head and neck cancer. The DNA is TGTGCCAGCAGTTCCTTAAGTGGGGATACGCAGTATTTT. This sequence encodes CASSSLSGDTQYF.